Following are 13 T cell receptor beta chains from one sample sequenced in a study of T cells in tuberculosis. The assay was immunoSEQ multiplex PCR, and TCRdb's table has in-frame clones only and misses some. The repertoire holds about 34,000 clones, with under 95% as singletons. Regarding time point: new active TB diagnosis, blood taken before or within 7 days of starting treatment. Sample: PBMCs, taken at tuberculosis diagnosis. These receptors were taken from an adult with tuberculosis.

The rearrangement uses TRBV5-4 and TRBJ2-1; 14 bases are shared with TRBD2. The CDR3 loop spans 17 amino acids. V gave up 4 bases and J gave up 4 bases; unmatched junction bases: 7. Germline V gives CDR1 SGHNT, CDR2 YYREEE (reference sequence). The CDR3 loop reads CASSAGTSGRAYNEQFF. CDR3 coding DNA: TGTGCCAGCAGCGCCGGGACTAGCGGGAGAGCATACAATGAGCAGTTCTTC.

The chain has TRBV2 and TRBJ2-3; D unresolved. Germline V gene sequence: CDR1 SNHLY, CDR2 FYNNEI. The ends were cut back, 3 bases at V and 6 bases at J, with 13 bases in the middle. The CDR3 covers 14 residues. The CDR3 loop is CASSEPMLEDTQYF. DNA of the CDR3: TGTGCCAGCAGTGAGCCGATGCTCGAGGATACGCAGTATTTT.

V gene TRBV27 combines with J gene TRBJ2-3; tentative D call: TRBD2 (5 bases). V lost 3 bases to trimming and J lost 6 bases, with 10 bases between them. CDR1 MNHEY and CDR2 SMNVEV come from the germline V gene (reference sequence). The CDR3 covers 13 residues. In DNA form, the CDR3 reads TGTGCCAGCAGTTTGTATGGCGGGGATACGCAGTATTTT. Translated, it gives CASSLYGGDTQYF.

The J gene is TRBJ1-6, the V gene TRBV27; D may be TRBD1 (6 bases). Per germline, CDR1 MNHEY and CDR2 SMNVEV (reference sequence). V lost 3 bases to trimming and J lost 2 bases, with 14 bases between them. This CDR3 has 17 residues. Written as DNA, the CDR3 is TGTGCCAGCAGTTTTGTAGGGGGTGGACCCTATAATTCACCCCTCCACTTT. Translated, it gives CASSFVGGGPYNSPLHF.

This chain uses TRBV7-3 with TRBJ2-3, with D perhaps TRBD2 (5 bases). The CDR3 is 16 residues long. V gave up 2 bases and J gave up 2 bases, with 14 bases separating them. In germline, CDR1 is SGHTA, CDR2 FQGTGA. CDR3 amino acids: CASSLGAERSTDTQYF. Written as DNA, the CDR3 is TGTGCCAGCAGCTTAGGCGCCGAGCGGTCCACAGATACGCAGTATTTT.

The rearrangement uses TRBV4-1 and TRBJ2-3; 10 bases agree with TRBD1. Germline V CDR1 and CDR2: MGHRA, YSYEKL. This CDR3 comprises 17 residues. J lost 0 bases, V lost 4 bases, and 7 bases had no gene match. In nucleotides, the CDR3 is TGCGCCAGCAGCCTTAGACAGGGGGCGACTAGCACAGATACGCAGTATTTT. It specifies CASSLRQGATSTDTQYF.

The genes are TRBV5-1 and TRBJ1-2, with TRBD1 matching over 12 bases. There are 15 residues in the CDR3. V trimming: 8 bases; J trimming: 7 bases; junction bases outside the gene matches: 12. CDR1 SGHRS and CDR2 YFSETQ come from the germline V gene. Here the CDR3 DNA reads TGCGCCAGTAATACCGGGACAGGGGGCCTTGGTGGCTACACCTTC. Translating gives CASNTGTGGLGGYTF.

The J gene is TRBJ2-2, the V gene TRBV4-2; TRBD2 agrees at 12 bases. The CDR3 has 18 residues. CDR1 LGHNA and CDR2 YNFKEQ come from the germline V gene. J lost 5 bases, V lost 0 bases, and 7 bases had no gene match. CDR3 residues: CASSQDPLAGGPTGELFF. The CDR3 coding sequence is TGTGCCAGCAGCCAAGACCCCCTAGCGGGAGGGCCAACCGGGGAGCTGTTTTTT.

This clone was seen only a few times. The J gene is TRBJ1-3, the V gene TRBV4-1; possible D gene TRBD1, 5 bases. V gave up 0 bases and J gave up 4 bases, with 10 bases separating them. This CDR3 has 15 amino acids. Germline V gives CDR1 MGHRA, CDR2 YSYEKL. CDR3 nucleotide sequence: TGCGCCAGCAGCCAAGATGGAGGGGCGGGAAACACCATATATTTT. Its protein is CASSQDGGAGNTIYF.

The chain recombines TRBV12-5 with TRBJ2-7; D not certain. The CDR3 sequence is 14 residues long. V was pared by 3 bases and J by 0 bases, with 9 bases between. Germline-derived CDR1 and CDR2 are LGHNT and FRNRAP. CDR3 protein: CASGFGPSSYEQYF. In nucleotides, the CDR3 is TGTGCTAGTGGTTTCGGTCCAAGCTCCTACGAGCAGTACTTC.

This clone was recorded once. V usage is TRBV6-5 and J usage is TRBJ1-1; D is undetermined. Germline loops: CDR1 MNHEY, CDR2 SVGAGI. The V and J ends lost 5 bases and 4 bases respectively, with 14 bases between them. This CDR3 spans 14 amino acids. The CDR3 reads CASSRSGAGTEAFF. As DNA, the CDR3 is TGTGCCAGCAGTCGGTCAGGCGCCGGCACTGAAGCTTTCTTT.

The V and J genes are TRBV6-1 and TRBJ2-1, with D hard to call. Per germline, CDR1 MNHNS and CDR2 SASEGT. The length of the CDR3 is 11 residues. The ends were cut back, 2 bases at V and 9 bases at J, with 5 bases in the middle. CDR3 region: CASSEYGEQFF. The CDR3 coding sequence is TGTGCCAGCAGTGAATACGGTGAGCAGTTCTTC.

The gene calls are TRBV28 and TRBJ2-7; weak D call: TRBD1 (5 bases). Germline V CDR1 and CDR2: MDHEN, SYDVKM. The V end lost 1 base, the J end lost 7 bases, and 17 bases lay between the germline ends. The CDR3 has 15 amino acids. CDR3 nucleotides: TGTGCCAGCAGTTTATATGGGGCCCCTGGTAAGGAGCAGTACTTC. Protein: CASSLYGAPGKEQYF.